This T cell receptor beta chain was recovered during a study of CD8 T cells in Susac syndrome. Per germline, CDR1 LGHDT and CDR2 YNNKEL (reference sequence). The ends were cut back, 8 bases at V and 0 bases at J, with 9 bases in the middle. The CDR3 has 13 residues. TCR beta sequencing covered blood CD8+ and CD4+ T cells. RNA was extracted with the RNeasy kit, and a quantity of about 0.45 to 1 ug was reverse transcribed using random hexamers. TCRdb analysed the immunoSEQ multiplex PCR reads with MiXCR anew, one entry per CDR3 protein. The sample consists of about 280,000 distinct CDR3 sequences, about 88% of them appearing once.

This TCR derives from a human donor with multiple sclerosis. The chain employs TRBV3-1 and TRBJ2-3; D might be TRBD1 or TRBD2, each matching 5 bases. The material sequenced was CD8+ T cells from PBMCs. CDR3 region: CASWDPSTDTQYF. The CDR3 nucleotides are TGTGCCAGCTGGGACCCTAGCACAGATACGCAGTATTTT.